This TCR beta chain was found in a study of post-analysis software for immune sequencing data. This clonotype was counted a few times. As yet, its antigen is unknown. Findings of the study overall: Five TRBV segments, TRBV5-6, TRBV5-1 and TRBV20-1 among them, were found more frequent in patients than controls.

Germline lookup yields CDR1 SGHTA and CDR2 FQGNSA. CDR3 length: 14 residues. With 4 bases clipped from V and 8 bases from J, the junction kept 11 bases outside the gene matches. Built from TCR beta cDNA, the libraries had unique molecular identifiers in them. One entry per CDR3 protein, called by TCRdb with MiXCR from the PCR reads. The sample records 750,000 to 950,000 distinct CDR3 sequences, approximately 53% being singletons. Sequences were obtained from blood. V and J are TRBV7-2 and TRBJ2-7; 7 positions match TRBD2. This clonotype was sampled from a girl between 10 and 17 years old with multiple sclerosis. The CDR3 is CASSSDGGTFKQYF. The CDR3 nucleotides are TGTGCCAGCAGCTCCGACGGGGGGACTTTCAAGCAGTACTTC.